This T cell receptor (beta chain) was captured in a study of regulatory T cells in long-lasting Graves disease. This CDR3 region has 14 residues. CDR1 and CDR2 (germline): KGHSH, LQKENI. Deletions cut 3 bases from V and 0 bases from J, with 9 bases between. This clonotype was seen ten or more times. What it binds is not known. Arm-PCR of CDR3 regions with iRepertoire HTBI primers generated TCR beta libraries. Via MiXCR, TCRdb re-called the multiplex PCR reads, giving one row per CDR3 protein. The sample has more than 450,000 distinct CDR3 sequences, roughly 17% seen once. Stated time point: newly diagnosed GD, antithyroid drugs for less than 3 months. From PBMCs, RNA was extracted and then used to make the TCR library. Notes on the study in general: Sample size was small, which may have lowered accuracy. Favored usage of TRBV28, TRBJ1-2 and TRBJ2-5 was recorded in persistent disease. Shared public clonotypes totalled 2,741 in persistent patients, compared with 966 in new patients.

The sample also formed part of further work on T cells in Graves' hyperthyroidism and ophthalmopathy. This second report adds: A set of HTBI primers served as the primers for a first-round RT-PCR of the TCR CDR3.

The sequenced sample was peripheral blood mononuclear cells (PBMCs), obtained at new diagnosis, from a patient treated with antithyroid drugs. The rearrangement links TRBV18 to TRBJ2-7, with a weak D call TRBD1 (5 bases). The sequence came from a man between 40 and 49 years old with Graves disease. CDR3 protein: CASSPDSSSYEQYF. In nucleotides, the CDR3 is TGTGCCAGCTCACCTGACAGTAGCTCCTACGAGCAGTACTTC.